This TCR beta chain was observed in a study of metastatic and nonmetastatic thyroid tumors. On the study more broadly: Repertoires from malignant and benign thyroid patients were compared across blood and tumor or nodule tissue. Study-level findings and limits: It was reportedly found that TCR beta diversity was significantly higher in malignant thyroid tumors than in benign nodules, a difference seen in both blood and tumor samples.

CDR3 length equals 16 residues. Trimming took off 0 bases at V and 1 base at J, with 13 bases between the two ends. Germline loops: CDR1 SGHRS, CDR2 YFSETQ. None of the patients had undergone any treatment ahead of thyroid surgery. This clone was recorded at least ten times. What it binds is unknown. As processed by the authors: For papillary thyroid cancer, a distant-metastasis classifier was constructed from CDR3 differences observed across clinicopathological groups. TCRdb re-clonotyped the PCR reads via MiXCR. TCRdb's processing, not the study's, gives the V and J calls here. The data show about 23,000 clones, around 20% seen once.

The V gene is TRBV5-1, the J gene TRBJ1-1; possibly TRBD1 for D (5 bases). This clonotype was obtained from a female donor with papillary thyroid cancer or a benign thyroid nodule (not recorded which). Some clones in this sample may be carry-over from other donors' samples. The sample taken for sequencing was blood. CDR3 coding DNA: TGCGCCAGCAGCTTGGGGGCAGGGTCGCAGAACACTGAAGCTTTCTTT. Residues: CASSLGAGSQNTEAFF.